The rows below give T cell receptor beta chains drawn from one sample of a study of T cells after yellow fever vaccination. From the 5' RACE reads, TCRdb called clonotypes with MiXCR, one entry per CDR3 protein. This table has some 400,000 distinct CDR3 sequences, roughly 6.2% appearing once. The sample here was PBMCs, taken 5 days after the yellow fever booster vaccination. The receptor source for this set is a man aged 25-40 years who received the YFV17D yellow fever vaccine. Each CDR3 is given with its conserved first and last residue. The D gene is left open where the match is weak. Part of the rows lack a size; the others show once, few, many or a class for expanded clones.

V	size	D	J	DNA	CDR3
TRBV25-1	.	.	TRBJ2-2	TGTGCCAGCAGTGAATTAAGGGCCCAGAACACCGGGGTGCTGTTTTTT	CASSELRAQNTGVLFF
TRBV5-1	few	.	TRBJ1-2	TGCGCCAGCAGCGTAAATCCACCGGTCTATGGCTACACCTTC	CASSVNPPVYGYTF
TRBV9	many	.	TRBJ2-7	TGTGCCAGCAGCGGACGGGACTCAGTCTACGAGCAGTACTTC	CASSGRDSVYEQYF
TRBV5-1	many	.	TRBJ2-7	TGCGCCAGCAGCTTGTCCGGGGAGGGGGGCGCGTACTTC	CASSLSGEGGAYF
TRBV7-2	.	TRBD2	TRBJ2-7	TGTGCCAGCAGCTTATGGGGGACTAGCGGGAAAGGCGAGCAGTACTTC	CASSLWGTSGKGEQYF
TRBV19	.	.	TRBJ2-1	TGTGCCAGTAGTCCCGCAGGGGTGGGAGGCCTAGGCTCCTACAATGAGCAGTTCTTC	CASSPAGVGGLGSYNEQFF
TRBV6-2/TRBV6-3	few	TRBD1	TRBJ2-7	TGTGCCAGCAGACGGACAGGGCGGTCCTACGAGCAGTACTTC	CASRRTGRSYEQYF
TRBV19	many	.	TRBJ2-1	TGTGCCAGTAGTACCAATAGGGTTGGAGAGCAGTTCTTC	CASSTNRVGEQFF
TRBV12-3/TRBV12-4	many	.	TRBJ1-1	TGTGCCAGCAGTAACAGGGAGTTGGGTGCGGCTTTCTTT	CASSNRELGAAFF
TRBV7-2	many	.	TRBJ2-5	TGTGCCAGCAGCTTAGCGAGACAAGAGACCCAGTACTTC	CASSLARQETQYF
TRBV10-3	few	.	TRBJ2-5	TGTGCCATCAGAAACCAAGAGACCCAGTACTTC	CAIRNQETQYF
TRBV12-5	.	.	TRBJ2-2	TGTGCTAGTGGGAAGGGGTCCGGGGAGCTGTTTTTT	CASGKGSGELFF
TRBV20-1	.	.	TRBJ1-2	TGCAGTGCTCGAACGGGGGGCCGGGAAACTAACTATGGCTACACCTTC	CSARTGGRETNYGYTF
TRBV11-2	.	.	TRBJ2-2	TGTGCCAGCAGCACCGCCGGGACGTTGGCGGCCACCGGGGAGCTGTTTTTT	CASSTAGTLAATGELFF
TRBV20-1	many	TRBD1	TRBJ2-1	TGCAGTGCAGCGCAGGGGGTCTACAATGAGCAGTTCTTC	CSAAQGVYNEQFF
TRBV9	many	TRBD2	TRBJ2-3	TGTGCCAGCAGCGTAGTAGCGGGAGGGAACACAGATACGCAGTATTTT	CASSVVAGGNTDTQYF
TRBV7-6	many	.	TRBJ2-1	TGTGCCAGCAGCTTAGCGACAGGCGAGCAGTTCTTC	CASSLATGEQFF
TRBV5-1	.	.	TRBJ2-1	TGCGCCAGCAGCTCAGGGGGGGGGCTCGTCTATGAGCAGTTCTTC	CASSSGGGLVYEQFF
TRBV27	few	.	TRBJ2-5	TGTGCCAGCAGTTCCAGGGTGTACCAAGAGACCCAGTACTTC	CASSSRVYQETQYF
TRBV5-1	many	TRBD1	TRBJ2-7	TGCGCCAGCAGCATGAGACAGGGTTACGAGCAGTACTTC	CASSMRQGYEQYF
TRBV20-1	few	.	TRBJ1-2	TGCAGTGCTAGAGATCAGGGGCGAGGCTACACCTTC	CSARDQGRGYTF
TRBV29-1	many	.	TRBJ2-7	TGCAGCGTACGGACGGACTCCTACGAGCAGTACTTC	CSVRTDSYEQYF
TRBV20-1	many	TRBD2	TRBJ2-1	TGCAGTGCTAGCAGGCGGCAGTGGGCTAGCGGTTACAATGAGCAGTTCTTC	CSASRRQWASGYNEQFF
TRBV5-4	.	TRBD2	TRBJ2-1	TGTGCCAGCAGCTTACAAGGACTAGCGGGAGAGTCCTACAATGAGCAGTTCTTC	CASSLQGLAGESYNEQFF
TRBV30	.	.	TRBJ2-7	TGTGCCTGGAGTGTAGGTAGCGGCCCCTACGAGCAGTACTTC	CAWSVGSGPYEQYF
TRBV4-2	many	TRBD1	TRBJ2-5	TGTGCCAGCAGCCAGGGGACAGGGAGGATGAGAGAGACCCAGTACTTC	CASSQGTGRMRETQYF
TRBV18	many	TRBD1	TRBJ2-2	TGTGCCAGCTCACTGAGGGACAGGAACACCGGGGAGCTGTTTTTT	CASSLRDRNTGELFF
TRBV20-1	many	.	TRBJ2-1	TGCAGTGCTAGGTCCCGGGTCAGGGGAAATGAGCAGTTCTTC	CSARSRVRGNEQFF
TRBV7-2	many	.	TRBJ2-1	TGTGCCAGCAGCACCGGGACGGCCTACAATGAGCAGTTCTTC	CASSTGTAYNEQFF
TRBV20-1	.	.	TRBJ1-2	TGCAGTGCTAGAGATTTGGTATCGGGCTACACCTTC	CSARDLVSGYTF
TRBV5-1	many	TRBD2	TRBJ2-7	TGCGCCAGCAGCGAATTCACTAGCGGGAGAGACGAGCAGTACTTC	CASSEFTSGRDEQYF
TRBV7-2	many	TRBD1	TRBJ2-7	TGTGCCAGCAGCTTGCAGGGGGCCTACGAGCAGTACTTC	CASSLQGAYEQYF
TRBV23-1	many	TRBD1	TRBJ2-3	TGCGCCAGCAGTCAATCGACAGGGGAGGCAGATACGCAGTATTTT	CASSQSTGEADTQYF